The rows below give T cell receptor beta chains drawn from one sample of a study of blood T cell repertoires in COVID-19. Sequenced by immunoSEQ multiplex PCR; TCRdb stores in-frame clones only, minus some. In the table there are 100,000 to 150,000 clones, around nine tenths of which are singletons. Source material: peripheral blood. The receptors were gathered from a woman between 65 and 79 years old with COVID-19, enrolled during active disease. The CDR3 runs from the conserved cysteine through the conserved F or W. The order of the fields is V gene, J gene, D gene, clone size, CDR3 protein, CDR3 DNA. The D gene is left open where the match is weak. Only some rows state a clone size, as once, few, many or a class for expanded clones.

>TRBV7-3|TRBJ1-2|.|.
CASSSGTGWGYTF
TGTGCCAGCAGCTCCGGGACTGGGTGGGGCTACACCTTC
>TRBV27|TRBJ2-3|.|.
CASIPDTQYF
TGTGCCAGCATCCCGGATACGCAGTATTTT
>TRBV9|TRBJ2-1|TRBD2|.
CASTGTSGGPTYNEQFF
TGTGCCAGCACCGGGACTAGCGGGGGGCCTACCTACAATGAGCAGTTCTTC
>TRBV30|TRBJ1-5|.|.
CAWSVRGRHAQPQHF
TGTGCCTGGAGTGTGAGAGGGAGGCACGCTCAGCCCCAGCATTTT
>TRBV5-5|TRBJ2-1|.|few
CASSLNFNSYNEQFF
TGTGCCAGCAGCTTAAACTTCAACTCCTACAATGAGCAGTTCTTC
>TRBV3-1/TRBV3-2|TRBJ1-2|TRBD1|few
CASSQKTGGAGGYTF
TGTGCCAGCAGCCAAAAGACAGGGGGCGCGGGTGGCTACACCTTC
>TRBV7-3|TRBJ2-1|.|once
CASSLRGFTEQFF
TGTGCCAGCAGCTTAAGAGGGTTCACTGAGCAGTTCTTC
>TRBV5-4|TRBJ2-5|TRBD1|.
CASSFDRGGQETQYF
TGTGCCAGCAGCTTCGACAGGGGTGGGCAAGAGACCCAGTACTTC
>TRBV29-1|TRBJ2-5|.|.
CRVGALGGGETQYF
TGCAGGGTGGGGGCACTGGGGGGGGGAGAGACCCAGTACTTC
>TRBV10-1|TRBJ2-2|.|once
CASSELRGGTGELFF
TGCGCCAGCAGTGAGCTGCGAGGGGGCACCGGGGAGCTGTTTTTT
>TRBV5-1|TRBJ2-2|.|.
CASSLWGTNTGELFF
TGCGCCAGCAGCTTGTGGGGGACAAACACCGGGGAGCTGTTTTTT
>TRBV24-1|TRBJ1-5|.|.
CATGDGNNQPQHF
TGTGCCACGGGAGACGGTAACAATCAGCCCCAGCATTTT
>TRBV7-8|TRBJ2-1|TRBD2|few
CASSFNPLAGGYYNEQFF
TGTGCCAGCAGCTTCAATCCACTAGCGGGGGGGTATTACAATGAGCAGTTCTTC
>TRBV7-9|TRBJ2-3|TRBD1|once
CASSNRGQGPDTQYF
TGTGCCAGCAGCAACCGGGGACAGGGTCCAGATACGCAGTATTTT
>TRBV6-2/TRBV6-3|TRBJ2-5|.|.
CASSQLGQETQYF
TGTGCCAGCAGCCAACTAGGGCAAGAGACCCAGTACTTC
>TRBV11-2|TRBJ1-4|TRBD1|.
CASRPPGQGNEKLFF
TGTGCCAGCAGACCACCGGGACAGGGAAATGAAAAACTGTTTTTT
>TRBV15|TRBJ2-7|TRBD1|.
CATSRDYPEQGAVNEQYF
TGTGCCACCAGCAGGGATTACCCTGAACAGGGGGCGGTCAACGAGCAGTACTTC